Presented here are 8 T cell receptor beta chains from one specimen sequenced in a study of blood T cells in healthy people across ages. The authors ran a second PCR of roughly 7 to 11 cycles using a sample-barcoded 5' primer and a J-beta primer mix. One entry per CDR3 protein results from TCRdb running MiXCR on the 5' RACE reads. The sample yields 1.5 million to 2 million distinct CDR3 sequences, 28% seen once. Material: blood. The receptors stem from a woman in her thirties in good health.

This clonotype was picked up a small number of times. The chain links TRBV12-3 or TRBV12-4 to TRBJ2-1; 11 bases align to TRBD2. V was clipped by 7 bases and J by 1 base; unmatched bases: 6. The CDR3 runs 16 residues. The CDR3 spells CASNPTSGVSYNEQFF. The CDR3 nucleotides are TGTGCCAGCAACCCGACTAGCGGGGTTTCCTACAATGAGCAGTTCTTC.

This clonotype has more than one count but fewer than ten. The chain couples TRBV6-1 to TRBJ1-1, with D unresolved. V was shortened by 4 bases and J by 7 bases, with 7 bases between the two germline ends. This CDR3 comprises 11 residues. Germline CDR1 is MNHNS and CDR2 is SASEGT. The CDR3 is CASSVIVEAFF. The CDR3, as DNA: TGTGCCAGCAGTGTAATCGTTGAAGCTTTCTTT.

CDR3 coding DNA: TGTGCTAGTGGTTTGTCCCACCATGGAATTGGGAGAAGCACAGATACGCAGTATTTT. It specifies CASGLSHHGIGRSTDTQYF. The chain is built from TRBV12-5 and TRBJ2-3; tentative D call: TRBD2 (5 bases). CDR3 length equals 19 residues. V dropped 2 bases and J dropped 0 bases, with 21 bases sitting between them. From germline, CDR1 is LGHNT and CDR2 FRNRAP.

This sequence joins TRBV5-1 and TRBJ1-5, with D possibly matching TRBD1 (5 bases). Germline V gene sequence: CDR1 SGHRS, CDR2 YFSETQ. There are 14 residues in the CDR3. V lost 4 bases and J 7 bases, leaving 15 bases between the germline ends. CDR3 in DNA: TGCGCCAGCAGCCAGGGAGGTGATGGCCAGCCCCAGCATTTT. Translated, it gives CASSQGGDGQPQHF.

The rearrangement uses TRBV27 and TRBJ1-1; D is possibly TRBD1 (5 bases). The CDR3 has 15 residues. Trimming left V 5 bases short and J 4 bases short, with 17 bases between. CDR1 and CDR2 from the germline V gene are MNHEY and SMNVEV (reference sequence). The CDR3 nucleotides are TGTGCCAGCAGTACGGGGTCTCATGGGGGCACTGAAGCTTTCTTT. Encoded protein: CASSTGSHGGTEAFF.

This clonotype was observed at least ten times. This chain connects TRBV20-1 to TRBJ2-7; 11 bases match TRBD2. Losses at the gene ends were 6 bases for V and 2 bases for J; bases not matched to a gene: 6. The CDR3 is 14 residues long. The V gene's germline CDR1 is DFQATT and CDR2 SNEGSKA (reference sequence). The CDR3 DNA follows: TGCAGTGCCATTCTAGCGGGAGGTCCCTACGAGCAGTACTTC. Amino acids: CSAILAGGPYEQYF.

CDR3 amino acids: CSGIAGGPSETQYF. The CDR3 DNA reads as TGCAGTGGTATAGCGGGGGGGCCCTCGGAGACCCAGTACTTC. V and J are TRBV20-1 and TRBJ2-4; TRBD2 agrees at 11 bases. The end of the DNA is better explained by TRBJ2-5, so the J call may be wrong. Germline CDR1 DFQATT, CDR2 SNEGSKA (reference sequence). The length of the CDR3 is 14 residues.

The chain is built from TRBV28 and TRBJ2-7; 7 positions match TRBD2. Germline V gene sequence: CDR1 MDHEN, CDR2 SYDVKM. V trimming: 5 bases; J trimming: 3 bases; junction bases outside the gene matches: 19. The CDR3 spans 18 residues. CDR3 sequence (DNA): TGTGCCAGCAGTCCAATCGTAAGAGCGGGTGCTAGCGGCTACGAGCAGTACTTC. Protein: CASSPIVRAGASGYEQYF.